This T cell receptor beta chain is drawn from a study of T cell repertoires in cytomegalovirus infection. At the level of the study: It can be stated that public TCR beta signatures indicated CMV infection as well as a matching HLA type.

The CDR3 has 12 amino acids. From germline, CDR1 is SEHNR and CDR2 FQNEAQ (reference sequence). V lost 5 bases and J lost 3, with 7 bases in between. In its sample, this clonotype was seen many times. The antigen remains undetermined. Via MiXCR, TCRdb re-called the reads, giving one row per CDR3 protein. The sample has about 920,000 distinct CDR3 sequences, around 30% seen once. General study findings and limits: Across the ex vivo response, the dominant clonotypes were HLA-C-restricted CMV-specific TCR beta clonotypes.

The chain carries TRBV7-9 and TRBJ1-2, with D possibly being TRBD1 (5 bases). The TCR originated in a human donor in good health (CMV status not recorded). Some clones in this sample may be carry-over from other donors' samples. The sequenced sample was cultured CD8+ T cells from PBMCs, obtained from culture after CMV antigen stimulation. The CDR3 region has the DNA TGTGCCAGCAGCCCGGGGCACTATGGCTACACCTTC. It yields the protein CASSPGHYGYTF.